This T cell receptor beta chain was captured in a study of blood T cell repertoires in COVID-19. Study-wide background: Some COVID-19 samples were acute and others convalescent; all came from the United States, Italy and Spain.

This clone was counted once. In the source study's methods: Using reference gene primer amplification, nucleated cell counts were estimated. Sequenced by immunoSEQ multiplex PCR; TCRdb stores in-frame clones only, minus some. From that table come the V and J calls and clone size; the DNA was used to work out D and trimming. Of 190,000 or so clones listed, around four fifths were seen once; the top ten hold approximately 0.99%. This CDR3 is built from 14 residues. Trimming took 5 bases from V and 4 from J, leaving 12 bases between them. The germline gives CDR1 MDHEN, CDR2 SYDVKM. Seattle-derived patients entered the study during active infection and were followed longitudinally.

The sequence came from a man aged 60 to 75 with COVID-19, enrolled during active disease. The sequenced material came from peripheral blood. The rearrangement links TRBV28 to TRBJ1-5; perhaps TRBD1 as D (6 bases). The CDR3 region has the DNA TGTGCCAGCAGTCTTCTCCAGGGGAATCAGCCCCAGCATTTT. Translated: CASSLLQGNQPQHF.